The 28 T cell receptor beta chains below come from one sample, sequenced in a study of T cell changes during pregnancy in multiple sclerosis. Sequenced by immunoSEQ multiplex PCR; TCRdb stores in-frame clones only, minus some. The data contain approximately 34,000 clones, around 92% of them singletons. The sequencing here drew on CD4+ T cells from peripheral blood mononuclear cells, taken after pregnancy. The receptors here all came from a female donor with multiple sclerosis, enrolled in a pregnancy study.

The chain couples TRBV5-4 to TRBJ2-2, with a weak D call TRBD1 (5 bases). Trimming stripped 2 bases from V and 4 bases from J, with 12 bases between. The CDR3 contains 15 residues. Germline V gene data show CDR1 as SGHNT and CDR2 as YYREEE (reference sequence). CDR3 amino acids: CASSLGQGATGELFF. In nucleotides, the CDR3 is TGTGCCAGCAGCTTAGGGCAGGGTGCCACCGGGGAGCTGTTTTTT.

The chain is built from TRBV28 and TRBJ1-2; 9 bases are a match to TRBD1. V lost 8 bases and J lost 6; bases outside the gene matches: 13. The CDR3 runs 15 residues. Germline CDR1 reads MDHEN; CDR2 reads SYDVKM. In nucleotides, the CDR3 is TGTGCCAGCTCCCCTTGGGACAGGGATAGGGATGGCTACACCTTC. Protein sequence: CASSPWDRDRDGYTF.

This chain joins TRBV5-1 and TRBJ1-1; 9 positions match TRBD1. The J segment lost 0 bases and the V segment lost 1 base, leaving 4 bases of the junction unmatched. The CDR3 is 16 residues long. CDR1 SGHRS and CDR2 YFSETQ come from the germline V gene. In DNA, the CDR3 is TGCGCCAGCAGCTTGTACGGGACAGGGTTGAACACTGAAGCTTTCTTT. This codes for CASSLYGTGLNTEAFF.

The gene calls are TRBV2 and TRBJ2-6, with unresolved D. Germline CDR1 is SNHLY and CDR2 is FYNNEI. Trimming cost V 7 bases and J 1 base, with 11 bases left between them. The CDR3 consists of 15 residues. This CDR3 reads CASIPTDSGANVLTF. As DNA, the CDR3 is TGTGCCAGCATCCCAACAGATTCTGGGGCCAACGTCCTGACTTTC.

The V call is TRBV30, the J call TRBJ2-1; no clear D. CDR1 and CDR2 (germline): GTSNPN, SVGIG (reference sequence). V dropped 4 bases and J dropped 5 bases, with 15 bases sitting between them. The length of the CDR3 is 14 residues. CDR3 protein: CAWTSWAADNEQFF. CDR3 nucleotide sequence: TGTGCCTGGACCTCGTGGGCAGCAGACAATGAGCAGTTCTTC.

In DNA form, the CDR3 reads TGCGCCAGCAGCTTGGGTAGCGGCAACAATGAGCAGTTCTTC. Protein sequence: CASSLGSGNNEQFF. J is TRBJ2-1 and V is TRBV5-1; TRBD2 might be the D (6 bases). The V end was cut by 0 bases, the J end by 5 bases, with 9 bases between. Germline V gene lookup returns CDR1 SGHRS and CDR2 YFSETQ. The length of the CDR3 is 14 residues.

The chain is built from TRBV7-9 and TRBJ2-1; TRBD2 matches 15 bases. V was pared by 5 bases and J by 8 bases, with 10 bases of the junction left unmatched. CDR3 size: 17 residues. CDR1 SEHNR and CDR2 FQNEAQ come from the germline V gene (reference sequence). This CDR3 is CASSLGLAGGNRDEQFF. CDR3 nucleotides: TGTGCCAGCAGCCTCGGACTAGCGGGAGGGAATAGAGATGAGCAGTTCTTC.

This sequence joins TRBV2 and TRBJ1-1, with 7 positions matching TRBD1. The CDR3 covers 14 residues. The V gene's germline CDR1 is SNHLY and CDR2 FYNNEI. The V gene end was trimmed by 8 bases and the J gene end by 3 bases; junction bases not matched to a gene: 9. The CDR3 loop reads CASSKITGDTEAFF. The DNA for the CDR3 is TGTGCCAGCTCTAAAATCACAGGGGACACTGAAGCTTTCTTT. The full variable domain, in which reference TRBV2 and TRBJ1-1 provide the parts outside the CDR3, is EPEVTQTPSHQVTQMGQEVILRCVPISNHLYFYWYRQILGQKVEFLVSFYNNEISEKSEIFDDQFSVERPDGSNFTLKIRSTKLEDSAMYFCASSKITGDTEAFFGQGTRLTVV.

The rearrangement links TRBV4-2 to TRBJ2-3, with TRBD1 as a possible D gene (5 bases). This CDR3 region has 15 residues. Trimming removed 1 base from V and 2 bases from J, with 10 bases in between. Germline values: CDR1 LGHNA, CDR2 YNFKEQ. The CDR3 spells CASSQVAGNTDTQYF. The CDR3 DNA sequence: TGTGCCAGCAGCCAAGTCGCAGGGAACACAGATACGCAGTATTTT.

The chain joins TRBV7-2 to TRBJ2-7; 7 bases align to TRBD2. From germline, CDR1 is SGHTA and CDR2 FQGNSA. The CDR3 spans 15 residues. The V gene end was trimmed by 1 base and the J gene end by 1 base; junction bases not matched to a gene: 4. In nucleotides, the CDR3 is TGTGCCAGCAGCTTAGAGTGGGGGGGATCCTACGAGCAGTACTTC. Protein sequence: CASSLEWGGSYEQYF.

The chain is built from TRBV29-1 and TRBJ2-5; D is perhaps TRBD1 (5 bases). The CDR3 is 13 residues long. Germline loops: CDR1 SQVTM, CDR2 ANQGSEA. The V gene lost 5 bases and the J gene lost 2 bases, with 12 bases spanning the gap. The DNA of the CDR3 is TGCAGCGTTTCTAACAGGAGACAAGAGACCCAGTACTTC. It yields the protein CSVSNRRQETQYF.

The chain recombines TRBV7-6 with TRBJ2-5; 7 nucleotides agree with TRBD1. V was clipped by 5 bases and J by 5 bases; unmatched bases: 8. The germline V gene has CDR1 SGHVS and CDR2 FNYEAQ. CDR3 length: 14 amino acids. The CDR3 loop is CASSLRTGAETQYF. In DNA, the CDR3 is TGTGCCAGCAGCCTAAGAACAGGGGCCGAGACCCAGTACTTC.

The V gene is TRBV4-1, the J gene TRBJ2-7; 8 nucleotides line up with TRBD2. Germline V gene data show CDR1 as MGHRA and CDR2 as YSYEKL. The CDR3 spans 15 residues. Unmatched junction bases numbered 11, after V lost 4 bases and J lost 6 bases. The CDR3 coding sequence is TGCGCCAGCAGCCCCCTGGCGGGAGGCGTGGTCGAGCAGTACTTC. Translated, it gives CASSPLAGGVVEQYF.

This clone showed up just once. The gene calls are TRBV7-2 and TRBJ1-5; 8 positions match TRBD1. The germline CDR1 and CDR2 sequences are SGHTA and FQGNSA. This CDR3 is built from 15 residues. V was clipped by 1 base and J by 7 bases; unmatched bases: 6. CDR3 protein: CASSLDRGSQQPQHF. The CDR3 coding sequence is TGTGCCAGCAGCTTAGACAGGGGGTCTCAACAGCCCCAGCATTTT.

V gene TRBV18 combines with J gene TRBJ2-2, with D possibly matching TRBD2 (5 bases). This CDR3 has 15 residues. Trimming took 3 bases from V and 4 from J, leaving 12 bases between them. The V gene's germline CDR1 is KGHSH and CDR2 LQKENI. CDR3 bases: TGTGCCAGCTCACCCGGGGTCCCCACCACCGGGGAGCTGTTTTTT. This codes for CASSPGVPTTGELFF.

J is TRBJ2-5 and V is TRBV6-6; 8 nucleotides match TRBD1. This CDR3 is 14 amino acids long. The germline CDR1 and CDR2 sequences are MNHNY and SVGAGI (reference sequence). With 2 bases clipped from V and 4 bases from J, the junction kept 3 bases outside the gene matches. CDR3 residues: CASSYGQGRETQYF. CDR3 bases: TGTGCCAGCAGTTACGGACAGGGAAGAGAGACCCAGTACTTC.

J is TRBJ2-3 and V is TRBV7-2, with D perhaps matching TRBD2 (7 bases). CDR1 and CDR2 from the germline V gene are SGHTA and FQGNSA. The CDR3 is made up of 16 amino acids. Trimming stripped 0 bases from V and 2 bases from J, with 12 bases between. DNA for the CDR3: TGTGCCAGCAGCTTAGCCGGGGGGCGATTCACAGATACGCAGTATTTT. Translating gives CASSLAGGRFTDTQYF.

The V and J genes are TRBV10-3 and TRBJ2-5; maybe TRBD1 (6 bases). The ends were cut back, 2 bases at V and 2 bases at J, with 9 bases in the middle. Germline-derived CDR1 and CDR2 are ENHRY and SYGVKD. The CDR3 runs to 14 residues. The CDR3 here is CAISEPGQQETQYF. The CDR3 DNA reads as TGTGCCATCAGTGAGCCCGGACAGCAAGAGACCCAGTACTTC.

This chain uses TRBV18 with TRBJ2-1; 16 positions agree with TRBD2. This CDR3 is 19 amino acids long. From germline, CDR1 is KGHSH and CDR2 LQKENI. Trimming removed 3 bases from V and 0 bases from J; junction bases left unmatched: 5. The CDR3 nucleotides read TGTGCCAGCTCACCGGGACTAGCGGGAGGGCTCCGCTCCTACAATGAGCAGTTCTTC. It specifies CASSPGLAGGLRSYNEQFF.

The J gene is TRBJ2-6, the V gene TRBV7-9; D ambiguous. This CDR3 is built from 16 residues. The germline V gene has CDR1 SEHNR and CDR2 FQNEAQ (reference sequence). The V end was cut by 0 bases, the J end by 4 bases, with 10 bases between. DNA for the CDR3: TGTGCCAGCAGCTTAGCTTCCGGGTCGGGGGCCAACGTCCTGACTTTC. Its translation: CASSLASGSGANVLTF.

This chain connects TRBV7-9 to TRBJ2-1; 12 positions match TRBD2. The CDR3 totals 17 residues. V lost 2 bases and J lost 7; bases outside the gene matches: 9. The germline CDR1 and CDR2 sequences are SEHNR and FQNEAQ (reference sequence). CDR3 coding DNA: TGTGCCAGCAGCTTAATCGGTCTAGCGGGAGGGCCAAATGAGCAGTTCTTC. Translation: CASSLIGLAGGPNEQFF.

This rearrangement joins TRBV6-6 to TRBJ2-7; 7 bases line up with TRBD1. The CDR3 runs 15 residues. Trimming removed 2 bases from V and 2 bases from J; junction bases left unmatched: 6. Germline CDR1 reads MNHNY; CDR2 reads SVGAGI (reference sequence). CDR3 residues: CASSYQDRLTYEQYF. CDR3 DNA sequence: TGTGCCAGCAGTTACCAGGACAGGTTAACCTACGAGCAGTACTTC.

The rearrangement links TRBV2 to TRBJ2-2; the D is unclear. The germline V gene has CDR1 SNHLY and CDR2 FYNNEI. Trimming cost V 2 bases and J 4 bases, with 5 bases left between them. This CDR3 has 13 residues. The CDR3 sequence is CASSETSTGELFF. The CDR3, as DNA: TGTGCCAGCAGTGAAACCAGCACCGGGGAGCTGTTTTTT.

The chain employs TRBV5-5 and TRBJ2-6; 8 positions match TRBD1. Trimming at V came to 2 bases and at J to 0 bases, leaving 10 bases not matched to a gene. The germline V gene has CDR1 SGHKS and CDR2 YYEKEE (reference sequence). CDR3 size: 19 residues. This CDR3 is CASSFRPGGVSSGANVLTF. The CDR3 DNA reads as TGTGCCAGCAGCTTTCGTCCAGGGGGCGTTAGCTCTGGGGCCAACGTCCTGACTTTC.

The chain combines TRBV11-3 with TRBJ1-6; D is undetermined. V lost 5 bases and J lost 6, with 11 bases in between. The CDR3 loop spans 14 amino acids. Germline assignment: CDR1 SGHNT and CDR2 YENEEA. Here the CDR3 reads CASSPIESNSPLHF. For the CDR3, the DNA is TGTGCCAGCAGCCCTATTGAGTCTAATTCACCCCTCCACTTT. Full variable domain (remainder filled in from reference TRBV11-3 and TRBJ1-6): EAGVVQSPRYKIIEKKQPVAFWCNPISGHNTLYWYLQNLGQGPELLIRYENEEAVDDSQLPKDRFSAERLKGVDSTLKIQPAELGDSAVYLCASSPIESNSPLHFGNGTRLTVT.

CDR3 nucleotides: TGTGCCAGCAGCTCGACAGACTCGAACACCGGGGAGCTGTTTTTT. Protein product: CASSSTDSNTGELFF. V is TRBV6-6 and J is TRBJ2-2, with a possible D match to TRBD1 (5 bases). The CDR3 contains 15 residues. CDR1 MNHNY and CDR2 SVGAGI come from the germline V gene (reference sequence). V lost 6 bases to trimming and J lost 0 bases, with 11 bases between them.

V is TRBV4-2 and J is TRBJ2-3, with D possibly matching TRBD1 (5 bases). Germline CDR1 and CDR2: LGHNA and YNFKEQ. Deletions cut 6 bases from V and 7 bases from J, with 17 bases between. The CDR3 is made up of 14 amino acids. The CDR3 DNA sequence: TGTGCCAGCAGACCCAGGGAAAGGTCACATACGCAGTATTTT. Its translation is CASRPRERSHTQYF.

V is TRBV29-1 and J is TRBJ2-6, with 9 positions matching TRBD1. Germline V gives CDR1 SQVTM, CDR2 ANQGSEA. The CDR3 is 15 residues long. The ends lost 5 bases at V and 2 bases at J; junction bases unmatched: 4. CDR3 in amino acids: CSVSDRGTGANVLTF. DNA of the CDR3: TGCAGCGTTTCCGACAGGGGGACTGGGGCCAACGTCCTGACTTTC.